The rows below give T cell receptor beta chains drawn from one sample of a study of T cell repertoires in cytomegalovirus infection. TCRdb itself ran the reads through MiXCR, one entry per CDR3 protein. The table lists approximately 1,000,000 distinct CDR3 sequences, 30% to 40% of them singletons. The antigens of these receptors remain unknown. The sample in question was cultured CD8+ T cells from PBMCs, obtained from culture after CMV antigen stimulation. These receptors were obtained from a human donor in good health (CMV status not recorded). Some clones in this sample may be carry-over from other donors' samples. Each CDR3 is given with its conserved first and last residue. The D gene is left open where the match is weak. Clone size is given for some rows only: seen once, a few or many times, or a class if the clone is expanded.

V	size	J	D	DNA	CDR3
TRBV27	NA	TRBJ1-6	TRBD1	TGTGCCAGCACCCCTTACGCCAGGGGGGATTCACCCCTCCACTTT	CASTPYARGDSPLHF
TRBV7-6	many	TRBJ1-5	NA	TGTGCCAGCAGTTCAGCGGGACGGGCGAGCAATCAGCCCCAGCATTTT	CASSSAGRASNQPQHF
TRBV11-1	few	TRBJ2-5	NA	TGTGCCAGCAGCTTAGAGGTGCGGTTCCTCCAAGAGACCCAGTACTTC	CASSLEVRFLQETQYF
TRBV14	NA	TRBJ2-5	NA	TGTGCCAGCAGCCAAGTTTTAGGCGGCAGGGTCCTTCAAGAGACCCAGTACTTC	CASSQVLGGRVLQETQYF
TRBV25-1	NA	TRBJ2-1	TRBD2	TGTGCCAGCAGTACTCTACCTAGCGGGGGGGTCGGAAATGAGCAGTTCTTC	CASSTLPSGGVGNEQFF
TRBV6-6	NA	TRBJ1-6	NA	TGTGCCAACAGTGATATTCCAAGGGCGGATTCACCCCTCCACTTT	CANSDIPRADSPLHF
TRBV7-6	NA	TRBJ2-1	NA	TGTGCCAGCAGCACTTCTGGGGGCAGGGTAGGGGTCAATGAGCAGTTCTTC	CASSTSGGRVGVNEQFF
TRBV27	NA	TRBJ1-6	TRBD1	TGTGCCAGCAGTTTAGACAGGGGGATCGAATTACCCCTCCACTTT	CASSLDRGIELPLHF
TRBV7-4	NA	TRBJ1-1	NA	TGTGCCAGCAGCTCCGGCCGGATGGAATCGGTGGGAGAAGCTTTCTTT	CASSSGRMESVGEAFF
TRBV19	NA	TRBJ1-1	TRBD1	TGTGCCAGTAGTATAGTTACTCTGGGGACAGCGAACACTGAAGCTTTCTTT	CASSIVTLGTANTEAFF